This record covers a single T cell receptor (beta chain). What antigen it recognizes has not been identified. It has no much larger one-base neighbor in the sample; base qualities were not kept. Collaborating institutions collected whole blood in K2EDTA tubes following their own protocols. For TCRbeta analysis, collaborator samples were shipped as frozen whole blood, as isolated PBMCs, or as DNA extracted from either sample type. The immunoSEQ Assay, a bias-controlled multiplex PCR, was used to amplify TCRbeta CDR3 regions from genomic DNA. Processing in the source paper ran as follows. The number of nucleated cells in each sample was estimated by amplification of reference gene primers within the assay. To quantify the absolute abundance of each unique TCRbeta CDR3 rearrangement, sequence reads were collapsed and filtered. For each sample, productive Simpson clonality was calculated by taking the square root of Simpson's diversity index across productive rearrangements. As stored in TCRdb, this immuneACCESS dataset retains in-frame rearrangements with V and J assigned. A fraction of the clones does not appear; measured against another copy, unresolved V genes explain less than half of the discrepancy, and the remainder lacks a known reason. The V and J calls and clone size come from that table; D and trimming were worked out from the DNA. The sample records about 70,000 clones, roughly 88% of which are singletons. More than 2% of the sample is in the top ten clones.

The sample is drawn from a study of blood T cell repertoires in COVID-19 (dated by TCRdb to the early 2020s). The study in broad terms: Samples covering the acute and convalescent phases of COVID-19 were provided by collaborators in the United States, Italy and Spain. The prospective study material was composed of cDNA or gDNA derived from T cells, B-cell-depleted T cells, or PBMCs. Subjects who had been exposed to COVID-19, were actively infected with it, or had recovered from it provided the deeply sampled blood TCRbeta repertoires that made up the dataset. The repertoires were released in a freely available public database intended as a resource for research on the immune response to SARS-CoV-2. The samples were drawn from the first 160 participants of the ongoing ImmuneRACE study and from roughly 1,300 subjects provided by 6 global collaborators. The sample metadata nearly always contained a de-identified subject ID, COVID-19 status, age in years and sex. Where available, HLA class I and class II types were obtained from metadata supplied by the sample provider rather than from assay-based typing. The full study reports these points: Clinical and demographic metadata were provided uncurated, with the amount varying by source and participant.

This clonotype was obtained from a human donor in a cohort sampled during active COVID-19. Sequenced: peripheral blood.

The nucleotide sequence reads as follows: TGTGCCAGCAGTAGGACAGCTAATGAAAAACTGTTTTTT. It specifies CASSRTANEKLFF. The receptor chain draws on TRBV27 and TRBJ1-4, and perhaps TRBD1 as D gene, on 6 matching bases. The junction carries 7 bases between V and J, which are trimmed by 5 bases and 3 bases respectively. Sequences MNHEY (CDR1) and SMNVEV (CDR2) are obtained from the germline V gene (reference sequence). Reading from cysteine to phenylalanine, the CDR3 counts 13 amino acids. Only the CDR3 DNA is retained, 39 bases long and in frame from the first base.